This T cell receptor (beta chain) was identified during a study of blood T cells in healthy people across ages. Whole-study results and caveats: TCR beta diversity, measured per million T cells, fell in a roughly linear way with age.

As concerns this clonotype: No antigen is known for it. Mismatch with germline at one junction end may stem from a read error.

Alongside a J-beta primer mix, a sample-barcoded 5' primer served in a second PCR lasting roughly 6 to 12 cycles. TCRdb independently ran MiXCR on the 5' RACE reads; one entry per CDR3 protein. The sample contains around 800,000 distinct CDR3 sequences, under 80% of which appear only once. Germline V gene data show CDR1 as MNHEY and CDR2 as SVGAGI. The CDR3 sequence is 17 residues long. The chain recombines TRBV6-5 with TRBJ2-3, with 9 bases lining up with TRBD2. This TCR came from a man aged 25-40 years in good health. Sequences were obtained from blood. The CDR3 DNA reads as TGTGCCAGCAGTCACTCCCCAAGCGGGGGGACTACAGATACGCAGTATTTT. This codes for CASSHSPSGGTTDTQYF.